What follows are 18 T cell receptor beta chains derived from one specimen sequenced in a study of early T cells in non-severe SARS-CoV-2 infection. In TCRdb, the 5' RACE reads were re-called with MiXCR into one record per CDR3 protein. Among about 59,000 distinct CDR3 sequences, roughly 13% were seen once, and the ten largest hold about a tenth. The sample in question was whole blood, obtained at baseline. All receptors come from an adult who was a healthcare worker with PCR-confirmed SARS-CoV-2 infection or an uninfected control (not recorded which).

A few counts support this clonotype. The chain uses TRBV20-1 and TRBJ2-7; 8 bases match TRBD2. This CDR3 has 14 residues. Germline V gene lookup returns CDR1 DFQATT and CDR2 SNEGSKA (reference sequence). V lost 6 bases, J lost 6 bases, and 13 bases stayed unmatched. The CDR3: CSAVLAAKGGEQYF. The CDR3 DNA follows: TGCAGTGCGGTACTAGCGGCCAAAGGGGGCGAGCAGTACTTC.

The rearrangement uses TRBV7-3 and TRBJ2-2; the D is unclear. Deletions cut 2 bases from V and 7 bases from J, with 5 bases between. Germline CDR1 is SGHTA and CDR2 is FQGTGA. The CDR3 runs to 12 residues. This chain's CDR3 is CASSLSGGELFF. Written as DNA, the CDR3 is TGTGCCAGCAGCTTATCCGGCGGGGAGCTGTTTTTT. The full variable domain, in which reference TRBV7-3 and TRBJ2-2 provide the parts outside the CDR3, is GAGVSQTPSNKVTEKGKYVELRCDPISGHTALYWYRQSLGQGPEFLIYFQGTGAADDSGLPNDRFFAVRPEGSVSTLKIQRTERGDSAVYLCASSLSGGELFFGEGSRLTVL.

This clonotype was observed at least ten times. The chain couples TRBV28 to TRBJ1-5; D perhaps matches TRBD1 (6 bases). The CDR3 runs 15 residues. Germline CDR1 reads MDHEN; CDR2 reads SYDVKM. The V end was cut by 6 bases, the J end by 1 base, with 13 bases between. The CDR3 coding sequence is TGTGCCAGCAGGAAAGAAGGACAGAGCAATCAGCCCCAGCATTTT. Encoded protein: CASRKEGQSNQPQHF.

This clonotype turned up a few times. In DNA, the CDR3 is TGCGCCAGCCGTAACCCTAGCGGGAATTGGGAGACCCAGTACTTC. Its translation is CASRNPSGNWETQYF. The gene calls are TRBV5-1 and TRBJ2-5, with 9 bases identical to TRBD2. V lost 7 bases to trimming and J lost 5 bases; unmatched junction nucleotides: 12. CDR3 length equals 15 residues. CDR1 and CDR2 from the germline V gene are SGHRS and YFSETQ.

The V call is TRBV12-3 or TRBV12-4, the J call TRBJ2-7; the match to TRBD1 covers 11 bases. The CDR3 runs to 16 residues. Trimming at V came to 6 bases and at J to 5 bases, leaving 12 bases not matched to a gene. This CDR3 is CASSFLGTGGTHEQYF. CDR3 sequence (DNA): TGTGCCAGCAGCTTTCTCGGGACAGGGGGGACCCACGAGCAGTACTTC.

This chain joins TRBV29-1 and TRBJ2-3, with D perhaps TRBD2 (6 bases). This CDR3 is 17 amino acids long. The V gene lost 0 bases and the J gene lost 1 base, with 17 bases spanning the gap. Germline V gene lookup returns CDR1 SQVTM and CDR2 ANQGSEA. CDR3: CSVEELRLGGGTDTQYF. The DNA for the CDR3 is TGCAGCGTTGAAGAATTAAGACTCGGGGGAGGCACAGATACGCAGTATTTT.

This sequence joins TRBV6-1 and TRBJ2-1; 12 nucleotides agree with TRBD1. Germline CDR1 reads MNHNS; CDR2 reads SASEGT. The V segment lost 6 bases and the J segment 10 bases; nucleotides outside the gene matches: 10. The CDR3 contains 15 residues. CDR3 amino acids: CASSQRGQGAREQFF. The DNA of the CDR3 is TGTGCCAGCAGCCAACGGGGACAGGGGGCGCGGGAGCAGTTCTTC.

The rearrangement joins TRBV5-1 to TRBJ2-3; D is perhaps TRBD1 or TRBD2 (5 bases each). The CDR3 has 15 amino acids. Trimming stripped 2 bases from V and 0 bases from J, with 10 bases between. Germline V CDR1 and CDR2: SGHRS, YFSETQ. DNA of the CDR3: TGCGCCAGCAGCTTCCGGGACGGTAGCACAGATACGCAGTATTTT. Translation gives CASSFRDGSTDTQYF.

This clonotype was found a few times. This sequence joins TRBV6-5 and TRBJ2-5; D perhaps matches TRBD2 (6 bases). The CDR3 sequence is 16 residues long. Looked up from germline, CDR1 is MNHEY and CDR2 is SVGAGI. V lost 2 bases and J lost 5, with 18 bases in between. The CDR3 spells CASSYGFAGSTETQYF. CDR3 coding DNA: TGTGCCAGCAGTTACGGCTTCGCGGGAAGCACGGAGACCCAGTACTTC.

This clonotype has only a few counts. The chain recombines TRBV6-2 or TRBV6-3 with TRBJ1-5, with 10 bases aligning to TRBD1. Germline V gene sequence: CDR1 MNHEY, CDR2 SVGEGT. V gave up 2 bases and J gave up 3 bases; unmatched junction bases: 7. The CDR3 consists of 17 residues. CDR3 in DNA: TGTGCCAGCAGTTACAACGACAGGGGGCGACCCAATCAGCCCCAGCATTTT. Its translation: CASSYNDRGRPNQPQHF.

This clonotype has just a few counts. The rearrangement links TRBV7-6 to TRBJ1-1; 8 bases are a match to TRBD1. This CDR3 contains 14 residues. The germline gives CDR1 SGHVS, CDR2 FNYEAQ. V shed 5 bases and J 4 bases; nucleotides not matched to a gene: 6. This CDR3 is CASSNAGQATEAFF. In DNA, the CDR3 is TGTGCCAGCAGCAACGCGGGACAGGCCACTGAAGCTTTCTTT.

This clonotype was detected many times. J is TRBJ2-5 and V is TRBV24-1; the D gene could be TRBD1 or TRBD2 (7 bases each). Germline V CDR1 and CDR2: KGHDR, SFDVKD. V lost 3 bases to trimming and J lost 5 bases, with 18 bases between them. There are 16 residues in the CDR3. The CDR3 sequence is CATSDPTGRERETQYF. DNA of the CDR3: TGTGCCACCAGTGATCCGACAGGGAGGGAAAGGGAGACCCAGTACTTC.

The rearrangement joins TRBV6-4 to TRBJ1-1, with TRBD1 as a possible D gene (6 bases). Germline V gene data show CDR1 as MRHNA and CDR2 as SNTAGT. The CDR3 covers 14 residues. With 5 bases removed from V and 0 bases from J, the gap between germline ends came to 10 bases. CDR3 bases: TGTGCCAGCAGTCGGGACACGGTGAACACTGAAGCTTTCTTT. Residues: CASSRDTVNTEAFF.

This chain uses TRBV6-2 or TRBV6-3 with TRBJ2-7; 8 nucleotides agree with TRBD2. CDR1 and CDR2 (germline): MNHEY, SVGEGT. This CDR3 spans 14 amino acids. V trimming: 0 bases; J trimming: 6 bases; junction bases outside the gene matches: 4. The CDR3 here is CASSYSGRASEQYF. The CDR3 DNA is TGTGCCAGCAGTTACTCCGGGAGGGCCTCCGAGCAGTACTTC.

The chain has TRBV18 and TRBJ2-4; a weak D match, TRBD2 (5 bases). The CDR3 totals 17 residues. V was cut by 2 bases and J by 1 base, with 15 bases left in between. Germline values: CDR1 KGHSH, CDR2 LQKENI. CDR3 in DNA: TGTGCCAGCTCACCAGACGGGGTGGTGAAGGCCAAAAACATTCAGTACTTC. Protein: CASSPDGVVKAKNIQYF.

This clonotype has a handful of counts. The chain carries TRBV3-1 and TRBJ1-2; possible D gene TRBD1, 5 bases. The germline gives CDR1 LGHDT, CDR2 YNNKEL (reference sequence). V was trimmed by 4 bases and J by 2 bases, leaving 17 bases between them. This CDR3 has 16 amino acids. CDR3 DNA: TGTGCCAGCAGCCGTCTAGGGACGGACCTAAACTATGGCTACACCTTC. Encoded protein: CASSRLGTDLNYGYTF.

The chain combines TRBV24-1 with TRBJ2-5, with D unresolved. There are 13 residues in the CDR3. V shed 2 bases and J shed 5 bases, with 8 bases lying between them. CDR1 and CDR2 (germline): KGHDR, SFDVKD. The CDR3 DNA reads as TGTGCCACCAGTGATTCCTTACTGGAGACCCAGTACTTC. It codes for CATSDSLLETQYF.

This clonotype was found once. DNA of the CDR3: TGTGCCAGCAGCTTATATGCTGAGCAGTTCTTC. As protein: CASSLYAEQFF. The V and J genes are TRBV7-2 and TRBJ2-1; D is ambiguous. The CDR3 consists of 11 residues. Germline CDR1 reads SGHTA; CDR2 reads FQGNSA. V lost 2 bases and J lost 9, with 5 bases in between.